These 3 T cell receptor beta chains were all obtained from the same sample, sequenced in a study of cytomegalovirus exposure and HLA in healthy donors. It was with 60 Vbeta and 13 Jbeta primers that the PCR ran. Using immunoSEQ multiplex PCR, the repertoire was profiled, and TCRdb retains in-frame clones only, with some absent. The table shows some 140,000 clones, with more than 75% occurring only once. The source material was PBMCs. The receptors shown here come from a man younger than 40 in good health and CMV-seronegative.

The chain joins TRBV28 to TRBJ1-2, with 9 bases fitting TRBD1. CDR3 length: 13 residues. CDR1 is MDHEN and CDR2 is SYDVKM in the germline V gene. J lost 4 bases, V lost 10 bases, and 7 bases had no gene match. In DNA, the CDR3 is TGTGCCACACAGGGGGCGATCGGCTATGGCTACACCTTC. It codes for CATQGAIGYGYTF.

Remarks on this clone: Germline is not matched at one junction end, which may reflect a read error. The identical CDR3 is also encoded by other nucleotide sequences in the sample. The V call is TRBV10-2, the J call TRBJ2-5; the D is unclear. The germline gives CDR1 WSHSY, CDR2 SAAADI. This CDR3 is 13 amino acids long. CDR3 sequence reads: CASSVNYPETQYF. The CDR3 DNA reads TGTGCCAGCAGTGTGAACTATCCAGAGACCCAGTACTTC.

This clone appeared a few times. The chain recombines TRBV6-5 with TRBJ1-2, with 7 nucleotides matching TRBD1. Germline CDR1 is MNHEY and CDR2 is SVGAGI. V dropped 5 bases and J dropped 2; count of bases not matched to a gene: 2. The CDR3 covers 13 residues. The CDR3 nucleotides are TGTGCCAGCAGTCAGGGACAGAACTATGGCTACACCTTC. It specifies CASSQGQNYGYTF.